Below, 23 T cell receptor beta chains from the same sample are listed, as sequenced in a study of lymphopenia after photon versus proton radiotherapy (dated 2019 in TCRdb). The receptor library was made with the immunoSEQ multiplex PCR assay. The clones in this table, taken by TCRdb from immuneACCESS, are in-frame only. Not every clone is retained; where verified, under half of the shortfall comes from an unresolved V gene, and the cause of the rest is unknown. This sample lists some 64,000 clones; about 90% were detected once. Together, the top ten hold about 13% of the sample. Here the sequenced sample was peripheral blood, taken from a patient treated with proton-based radiotherapy. The receptors come from an elderly man with esophageal cancer.

The chain employs TRBV4-1 and TRBJ2-3; 11 nucleotides line up with TRBD2. The CDR3 loop spans 16 amino acids. After removal of 4 bases from V and 4 bases from J, the junction contained 7 bases not matched to a gene. Per germline, CDR1 MGHRA and CDR2 YSYEKL. CDR3 nucleotides: TGCGCCAGCAGCCCCCTAGCGGGAGGCCCCGCAGATACGCAGTATTTT. It codes for CASSPLAGGPADTQYF.

This chain links TRBV7-2 with TRBJ1-5, with D possibly TRBD1 on 6 matching bases. Trimming took 1 base from V and 3 from J, leaving 10 bases between them. The V gene's germline CDR1 is SGHTA and CDR2 FQGNSA. The CDR3 length is 15 residues. CDR3 amino acids: CASSLDRVDNQPQHF. In DNA, the CDR3 is TGTGCCAGCAGCTTAGACAGGGTCGACAATCAGCCCCAGCATTTT.

V gene TRBV9 combines with J gene TRBJ2-1; 9 positions match TRBD2. With 1 base clipped from V and 6 bases from J, the junction kept 5 bases outside the gene matches. The CDR3 has 15 residues. CDR1 and CDR2 from the germline V gene are SGDLS and YYNGEE. Here the CDR3 DNA reads TGTGCCAGCAGCGTATACGAGCGGGGGGCCAATGAGCAGTTCTTC. This codes for CASSVYERGANEQFF.

The chain recombines TRBV6-5 with TRBJ2-3; D uncertain. Germline V gene lookup returns CDR1 MNHEY and CDR2 SVGAGI. Trimming cost V 0 bases and J 0 bases, with 4 bases left between them. The CDR3 totals 14 residues. The DNA for the CDR3 is TGTGCCAGCAGTTACTCTGCCAGCACAGATACGCAGTATTTT. Translating gives CASSYSASTDTQYF.

This clone was found once. The chain has TRBV19 and TRBJ1-4; 9 bases fit TRBD1. The CDR3 length is 14 residues. V was clipped by 7 bases and J by 7 bases; unmatched bases: 7. Germline V gene sequence: CDR1 LNHDA, CDR2 SQIVND (reference sequence). In DNA form, the CDR3 reads TGTGCCAGTACCCCGACAGGGGGAGGTGAAAAACTGTTTTTT. This codes for CASTPTGGGEKLFF.

The chain combines TRBV6-6 with TRBJ2-5; a weak D match, TRBD1 (6 bases). The ends were cut back, 5 bases at V and 0 bases at J, with 13 bases in the middle. This CDR3 is 15 amino acids long. CDR1 and CDR2 (germline): MNHNY, SVGAGI (reference sequence). The CDR3 coding sequence is TGTGCCAGCAGTAAAGGACAGATCCACCAAGAGACCCAGTACTTC. This gives the protein CASSKGQIHQETQYF.

This chain connects TRBV11-3 to TRBJ2-1; unclear D gene. The CDR3 loop spans 12 amino acids. CDR1 is SGHNT and CDR2 is YENEEA in the germline V gene. V was cut by 0 bases and J by 9 bases, with 6 bases left in between. CDR3 DNA: TGTGCCAGCAGCTTAGAGTTGGGTGAGCAGTTCTTC. Translating gives CASSLELGEQFF.

The chain has TRBV6-5 and TRBJ1-6, with 10 bases fitting TRBD1. Trimming at V came to 4 bases and at J to 7 bases, leaving 1 base not matched to a gene. The CDR3 has 14 residues. Germline V gives CDR1 MNHEY, CDR2 SVGAGI. This CDR3 is CASSLGQGNSPLHF. The CDR3 DNA sequence: TGTGCCAGCAGTTTGGGACAGGGGAATTCACCCCTCCACTTT.

The genes are TRBV13 and TRBJ2-7, with a possible D match to TRBD2 (5 bases). V lost 4 bases and J lost 6, with 13 bases in between. The CDR3 loop spans 13 amino acids. In germline, CDR1 is PRHDT, CDR2 FYEKMQ (reference sequence). The CDR3 sequence: CASSSPLAREQYF. In DNA form, the CDR3 reads TGTGCCAGCAGCTCACCGCTAGCCCGCGAGCAGTACTTC.

V and J are TRBV7-9 and TRBJ2-3; possible D gene TRBD1, 6 bases. Germline V gene data show CDR1 as SEHNR and CDR2 as FQNEAQ (reference sequence). V was clipped by 0 bases and J by 10 bases, with 14 bases between them. CDR3 length: 14 residues. CDR3: CASSLAYPGTPQYF. The CDR3, as DNA: TGTGCCAGCAGCTTAGCGTATCCGGGGACACCGCAGTATTTT.

In this sample, this clone turned up many times. J is TRBJ1-2 and V is TRBV6-5; D possibly corresponds to TRBD1 (6 bases). This CDR3 comprises 13 residues. The germline V gene has CDR1 MNHEY and CDR2 SVGAGI. V was trimmed by 2 bases and J by 2 bases, leaving 6 bases between them. The CDR3 loop reads CASSYGQNYGYTF. DNA for the CDR3: TGTGCCAGCAGTTACGGACAGAACTATGGCTACACCTTC.

The chain uses TRBV27 and TRBJ2-4; D is unclear. The CDR3 spans 11 residues. The V and J ends lost 5 bases and 9 bases respectively, with 8 bases between them. Per the germline V gene, CDR1 is MNHEY and CDR2 is SMNVEV (reference sequence). The CDR3 nucleotides are TGTGCCAGCAGTAGAGAAAGCATTCAGTACTTC. It yields the protein CASSRESIQYF.

The J gene is TRBJ1-5, the V gene TRBV10-3; D not certain. Germline assignment: CDR1 ENHRY and CDR2 SYGVKD. V was shortened by 5 bases and J by 5 bases, with 13 bases between the two germline ends. The CDR3 is 14 residues long. CDR3 region: CAISQNSPDQPQHF. As DNA, the CDR3 is TGTGCCATCAGTCAGAATTCCCCAGATCAGCCCCAGCATTTT.

The chain links TRBV5-1 to TRBJ2-1, with 8 bases matching TRBD1. After removal of 0 bases from V and 1 base from J, the junction contained 3 bases not matched to a gene. Germline CDR1 is SGHRS and CDR2 is YFSETQ. The CDR3 contains 16 residues. CDR3 amino acids: CASSLGQGLSYNEQFF. For the CDR3, the DNA is TGCGCCAGCAGCTTGGGACAGGGGTTGTCCTACAATGAGCAGTTCTTC. The full variable domain, completed using reference TRBV5-1 and TRBJ2-1, is KAGVTQTPRYLIKTRGQQVTLSCSPISGHRSVSWYQQTPGQGLQFLFEYFSETQRNKGNFPGRFSGRQFSNSRSEMNVSTLELGDSALYLCASSLGQGLSYNEQFFGPGTRLTVL.

V usage is TRBV11-2 and J usage is TRBJ2-3; D might be TRBD2 (6 bases). Germline loops: CDR1 SGHAT, CDR2 FQNNGV. V shed 9 bases and J shed 7 bases, with 26 bases lying between them. CDR3 length: 16 amino acids. In DNA form, the CDR3 reads TGTGCCAGTTATCCAAGGAGGGCGGTTAGCACGAATACGCAGTATTTT. The encoded protein is CASYPRRAVSTNTQYF.

The V gene is TRBV4-1, the J gene TRBJ2-7; D might be TRBD1 (6 bases). The germline V and J ends were trimmed by 1 base and 3 bases, with 13 bases remaining between them. The CDR3 is 15 amino acids. Germline-derived CDR1 and CDR2 are MGHRA and YSYEKL. Here the CDR3 reads CASSQGDRTLYEQYF. CDR3 coding DNA: TGCGCCAGCAGCCAAGGTGACAGGACCCTCTACGAGCAGTACTTC.

J is TRBJ2-2 and V is TRBV4-3; tentative D call: TRBD2 (5 bases). This CDR3 has 15 amino acids. The germline V gene encodes CDR1 LGHNA and CDR2 YSLEER. The V end was cut by 2 bases, the J end by 1 base, with 8 bases between. CDR3 in amino acids: CASSQFRGNTGELFF. In nucleotides, the CDR3 is TGCGCCAGCAGCCAATTCCGGGGGAACACCGGGGAGCTGTTTTTT.

This chain connects TRBV29-1 to TRBJ2-1, with TRBD2 identical over 7 bases. The CDR3 covers 18 residues. The J segment lost 1 base and the V segment lost 0 bases, leaving 12 bases of the junction unmatched. Germline V gene data show CDR1 as SQVTM and CDR2 as ANQGSEA. The CDR3 bases are TGCAGCGTTGAAGATGGGGGAGGGTACCAATTTTCCTACAATGAGCAGTTCTTC. The encoded protein is CSVEDGGGYQFSYNEQFF.

The chain links TRBV4-2 to TRBJ2-2, with a possible D match to TRBD1 (5 bases). CDR3 length: 15 amino acids. Trimming cost V 5 bases and J 1 base, with 11 bases left between them. Per the germline V gene, CDR1 is LGHNA and CDR2 is YNFKEQ. CDR3 in amino acids: CASSSPTGNTGELFF. The CDR3 DNA follows: TGTGCCAGCAGCTCACCAACAGGGAACACCGGGGAGCTGTTTTTT.

The rearrangement links TRBV7-2 to TRBJ2-2, with D possibly TRBD2 on 6 matching bases. Germline V lookup: CDR1 SGHTA, CDR2 FQGNSA. V gave up 5 bases and J gave up 1 base, with 11 bases separating them. The CDR3 runs to 15 residues. The CDR3 DNA reads TGTGCCAGCAGCCCGCGGGACCGGAACACCGGGGAGCTGTTTTTT. This codes for CASSPRDRNTGELFF. The whole variable domain, remainder taken from reference TRBV7-2 and TRBJ2-2, is GAGVSQSPSNKVTEKGKDVELRCDPISGHTALYWYRQSLGQGLEFLIYFQGNSAPDKSGLPSDRFSAERTGGSVSTLTIQRTQQEDSAVYLCASSPRDRNTGELFFGEGSRLTVL.

The CDR3 here is CASSELREGGSFF. CDR3 DNA sequence: TGCGCCAGCAGTGAGTTACGGGAGGGGGGTTCTTTCTTT. The chain recombines TRBV10-2 with TRBJ1-1; D possibly corresponds to TRBD1 (6 bases). The CDR3 covers 13 residues. V lost 1 base to trimming and J lost 12 bases, with 15 bases between them. The germline gives CDR1 WSHSY, CDR2 SAAADI.

The chain has TRBV30 and TRBJ1-3, with TRBD1 as a possible D gene (6 bases). The CDR3 spans 14 residues. CDR1 and CDR2 (germline): GTSNPN, SVGIG (reference sequence). Between the trimmed V and J ends, which lost 6 bases and 0 bases, there was a span of 12 bases. CDR3 in DNA: TGTGCCTGCCCAAGAGGGGGCTCTGGAAACACCATATATTTT. Its protein is CACPRGGSGNTIYF.

The chain combines TRBV10-3 with TRBJ2-1, with no clear D. CDR1 and CDR2 (germline): ENHRY, SYGVKD. V was trimmed by 10 bases and J by 7 bases, leaving 20 bases between them. This CDR3 has 14 amino acids. The CDR3 here is CATSPGGNPNEQFF. DNA for the CDR3: TGTGCCACCTCCCCGGGTGGCAATCCAAATGAGCAGTTCTTC.